These 24 T cell receptor beta chains were all obtained from the same sample, sequenced in a study of T cells in Graves' hyperthyroidism and ophthalmopathy. TCR beta CDR3 sequences were amplified from RNA transcripts. First-round RT-PCR of the TCR CDR3 relied on the HTBI primer set. TCRdb reprocessed the multiplex PCR reads with MiXCR, giving one entry per CDR3 protein. The table includes about 270,000 distinct CDR3 sequences, 22% detected once. What was sequenced was blood. The receptors were sampled from a man aged 30 to 39 with Graves' ophthalmopathy.

This clonotype was seen repeatedly, ten times or more. The chain is built from TRBV12-3 or TRBV12-4 and TRBJ2-7, with 9 bases that match TRBD1. V lost 5 bases to trimming and J lost 7 bases; unmatched junction nucleotides: 6. There are 13 residues in the CDR3. This CDR3 reads CASSPSGQGEQYF. In DNA form, the CDR3 reads TGTGCCAGCAGTCCTTCGGGACAGGGTGAGCAGTACTTC.

This clonotype has only a few counts. This chain links TRBV5-1 with TRBJ1-5, with D perhaps matching TRBD1 (5 bases). Between the trimmed V and J ends, which lost 4 bases and 4 bases, there was a span of 15 bases. Per germline, CDR1 SGHRS and CDR2 YFSETQ. The CDR3 sequence is 15 residues long. CDR3 amino acids: CASSVDGGWNQPQHF. The CDR3 DNA reads TGCGCCAGCAGCGTGGACGGGGGTTGGAATCAGCCCCAGCATTTT.

J is TRBJ2-1 and V is TRBV12-5; 10 bases map to TRBD2. CDR3 size: 16 residues. The V segment lost 0 bases and the J segment 8 bases; nucleotides outside the gene matches: 7. From germline, CDR1 is LGHNT and CDR2 FRNRAP. The DNA for the CDR3 is TGTGCTAGTGGTTTGGTATGGCCTAGCGGGAGCTATGAGCAGTTCTTC. It yields the protein CASGLVWPSGSYEQFF.

The gene calls are TRBV28 and TRBJ2-1; 7 bases are shared with TRBD2. J gave up 4 bases and V 6 bases, and 12 bases lay outside the gene matches. CDR1 MDHEN and CDR2 SYDVKM come from the germline V gene. The CDR3 extends over 16 amino acids. As DNA, the CDR3 is TGTGCCAGCAGCCAAACCCGGGCGGGGGAATACAATGAGCAGTTCTTC. This gives the protein CASSQTRAGEYNEQFF.

This clonotype was detected a few times. The rearrangement links TRBV7-2 to TRBJ2-7; no definite D call. The germline V and J ends were trimmed by 9 bases and 3 bases, with 15 bases remaining between them. Germline V lookup: CDR1 SGHTA, CDR2 FQGNSA. The CDR3 loop spans 13 amino acids. CDR3 nucleotides: TGTGCCAGTAGTATAAAGAGAGACTACGAGCAGTACTTC. Its translation: CASSIKRDYEQYF.

This clonotype was observed a few times. The chain joins TRBV28 to TRBJ2-7, with D perhaps TRBD2 (5 bases). Germline CDR1 MDHEN, CDR2 SYDVKM. Trimming left V 7 bases short and J 0 bases short, with 25 bases between. The CDR3 contains 18 residues. This CDR3 reads CASTQSGWLGRGSYEQYF. CDR3 in DNA: TGTGCCAGCACCCAATCCGGGTGGCTGGGCCGGGGCTCCTACGAGCAGTACTTC. The whole variable domain, filled in from reference TRBV28 and TRBJ2-7, reads DVKVTQSSRYLVKRTGEKVFLECVQDMDHENMFWYRQDPGLGLRLIYFSYDVKMKEKGDIPEGYSVSREKKERFSLILESASTNQTSMYLCASTQSGWLGRGSYEQYFGPGTRLTVT.

This clonotype was recorded many times. The chain joins TRBV3-1 to TRBJ1-1; the D is unclear. This CDR3 is 13 amino acids long. CDR1 is LGHDT and CDR2 is YNNKEL in the germline V gene (reference sequence). The V end was cut by 7 bases, the J end by 1 base, with 10 bases between. CDR3 sequence (DNA): TGTGCCAGCACCCTTTCGGGGAACACTGAAGCTTTCTTT. This gives the protein CASTLSGNTEAFF.

Only a few counts were recorded for this clonotype. The rearrangement joins TRBV5-1 to TRBJ2-7; 9 nucleotides match TRBD2. There are 15 residues in the CDR3. Germline V gene sequence: CDR1 SGHRS, CDR2 YFSETQ. Trimming at V came to 1 base and at J to 3 bases, leaving 5 bases not matched to a gene. CDR3 residues: CASSLSSGVYYEQYF. DNA of the CDR3: TGCGCCAGCAGCTTGTCTAGCGGGGTTTACTACGAGCAGTACTTC.

This chain connects TRBV2 to TRBJ1-4, with D perhaps TRBD1 (5 bases). The CDR3 has 14 residues. V lost 6 bases and J lost 5, with 13 bases in between. Germline values: CDR1 SNHLY, CDR2 FYNNEI. The CDR3 nucleotides are TGTGCCAGCAGCCGACGACAGCTGAATGAAAAACTGTTTTTT. Translating gives CASSRRQLNEKLFF.

The V call is TRBV6-1, the J call TRBJ2-3; 11 positions agree with TRBD2. In germline, CDR1 is MNHNS, CDR2 SASEGT. V dropped 7 bases and J dropped 5; count of bases not matched to a gene: 5. This CDR3 is 14 amino acids long. In DNA, the CDR3 is TGTGCCAGCACCCGGACTAGCGGGCAAGATACGCAGTATTTT. It translates to CASTRTSGQDTQYF.

This clonotype was recorded a few times. J is TRBJ1-2 and V is TRBV5-6; maybe TRBD1 (5 bases). This CDR3 has 13 residues. Trimming took off 4 bases at V and 4 bases at J, with 11 bases between the two ends. Germline CDR1 is SGHDT and CDR2 is YYEEEE. CDR3 sequence (DNA): TGTGCCAGCAGCCTTCAGGGTCCCTATGGCTACACCTTC. Translating gives CASSLQGPYGYTF.

V gene TRBV20-1 combines with J gene TRBJ2-7; 7 nucleotides align to TRBD1. Germline CDR1 is DFQATT and CDR2 is SNEGSKA (reference sequence). The V gene end was trimmed by 5 bases and the J gene end by 4 bases; junction bases not matched to a gene: 17. The CDR3 runs to 16 residues. CDR3 coding DNA: TGCAGTGCTCAACGACCGGGACAGAGAACATCTTACGAGCAGTACTTC. Translating gives CSAQRPGQRTSYEQYF.

This clonotype has only a few counts. The rearrangement joins TRBV6-1 to TRBJ2-1, with D perhaps TRBD2 (6 bases). The CDR3 length is 13 residues. Germline CDR1 reads MNHNS; CDR2 reads SASEGT. The V end lost 11 bases, the J end lost 8 bases, and 19 bases lay between the germline ends. The CDR3 DNA reads as TGTGCCGCGAGCGAAGGAGGGAGCTATGAGCAGTTCTTC. It translates to CAASEGGSYEQFF.

The genes are TRBV11-2 and TRBJ2-1; 7 bases map to TRBD1. CDR3 length equals 18 residues. Germline CDR1 and CDR2: SGHAT and FQNNGV. With 2 bases clipped from V and 1 base from J, the junction kept 11 bases outside the gene matches. The CDR3 loop is CASSLRFGQGDSYNEQFF. CDR3 coding DNA: TGTGCCAGCAGCTTAAGGTTCGGGCAGGGGGATTCCTACAATGAGCAGTTCTTC. Combining the CDR3 with reference TRBV11-2 and TRBJ2-1 gives the whole variable domain EAGVAQSPRYKIIEKRQSVAFWCNPISGHATLYWYQQILGQGPKLLIQFQNNGVVDDSQLPKDRFSAERLKGVDSTLKIQPAKLEDSAVYLCASSLRFGQGDSYNEQFFGPGTRLTVL.

This clonotype was observed many times. The chain is built from TRBV11-2 and TRBJ2-7, with D maybe TRBD1 (6 bases). V lost 5 bases, J lost 4 bases, and 18 bases lay in between. CDR3 length equals 15 residues. Germline CDR1 reads SGHAT; CDR2 reads FQNNGV. CDR3 in DNA: TGTGCCAGCAGCGCACAATCAGCAGGGGCATACGAGCAGTACTTC. Translated, it gives CASSAQSAGAYEQYF. The full variable domain, with the rest looked up from reference TRBV11-2 and TRBJ2-7, is EAGVAQSPRYKIIEKRQSVAFWCNPISGHATLYWYQQILGQGPKLLIQFQNNGVVDDSQLPKDRFSAERLKGVDSTLKIQPAKLEDSAVYLCASSAQSAGAYEQYFGPGTRLTVT.

The V gene is TRBV10-3, the J gene TRBJ2-1; unclear D gene. Germline V gene data show CDR1 as ENHRY and CDR2 as SYGVKD. The CDR3 extends over 12 amino acids. Trimming left V 3 bases short and J 13 bases short, with 13 bases between. The CDR3 loop reads CAISDPGQVQFF. Written as DNA, the CDR3 is TGTGCCATCAGTGACCCGGGTCAGGTCCAGTTCTTC.

The chain uses TRBV20-1 and TRBJ2-1; 9 positions agree with TRBD2. V gave up 3 bases and J gave up 10 bases; unmatched junction bases: 7. The length of the CDR3 is 13 residues. The V gene's germline CDR1 is DFQATT and CDR2 SNEGSKA (reference sequence). The CDR3 loop reads CSASPSLAGEQFF. The CDR3 DNA reads as TGCAGTGCTAGTCCCTCGCTAGCGGGGGAGCAGTTCTTC.

This clonotype was seen ten or more times. V is TRBV5-1 and J is TRBJ2-7; D is undetermined. V was shortened by 1 base and J by 6 bases, with 20 bases between the two germline ends. The CDR3 has 16 amino acids. Germline V gene data show CDR1 as SGHRS and CDR2 as YFSETQ. The CDR3, as DNA: TGCGCCAGCAGCTTGACCACTGTGCTAGGGCCCCTCGAGCAGTACTTC. Protein: CASSLTTVLGPLEQYF.

A few counts support this clonotype. The chain recombines TRBV28 with TRBJ2-3; no clear D. This CDR3 contains 15 residues. The germline CDR1 and CDR2 sequences are MDHEN and SYDVKM. V lost 5 bases, J lost 1 base, and 13 bases lay in between. The CDR3 sequence: CASSPLGARTDTQYF. CDR3 sequence (DNA): TGTGCCAGCAGTCCCCTGGGCGCGCGCACAGATACGCAGTATTTT.

The V call is TRBV28, the J call TRBJ2-2; 8 nucleotides align to TRBD1. The CDR3 runs 16 residues. The V gene end was trimmed by 2 bases and the J gene end by 1 base; junction bases not matched to a gene: 3. The germline CDR1 and CDR2 sequences are MDHEN and SYDVKM. CDR3 nucleotides: TGTGCCAGCAGTTTAGGCGGGACAGGGAACACCGGGGAGCTGTTTTTT. Its protein is CASSLGGTGNTGELFF. Filled out from reference TRBV28 and TRBJ2-2, the complete variable domain reads DVKVTQSSRYLVKRTGEKVFLECVQDMDHENMFWYRQDPGLGLRLIYFSYDVKMKEKGDIPEGYSVSREKKERFSLILESASTNQTSMYLCASSLGGTGNTGELFFGEGSRLTVL.

In this sample, this clonotype turned up many times. The rearrangement links TRBV2 to TRBJ2-1; 7 bases match TRBD2. The V and J ends lost 8 bases and 14 bases, in that order; junction bases with no gene match: 9. The CDR3 totals 11 residues. The germline gives CDR1 SNHLY, CDR2 FYNNEI. CDR3 nucleotides: TGTGCCAGCGGGAGGGGTCCGAGGGAGTTCTTC. Translating it yields CASGRGPREFF.

This clonotype was seen more than once but under ten times. This chain connects TRBV28 to TRBJ2-7; D remains unclear. Germline assignment: CDR1 MDHEN and CDR2 SYDVKM. The V end lost 5 bases, the J end lost 9 bases, and 17 bases lay between the germline ends. The length of the CDR3 is 13 residues. CDR3 protein: CASSPSERVGQYF. The CDR3, as DNA: TGTGCCAGCAGTCCATCGGAACGAGTGGGGCAGTACTTC.

This clonotype was detected only a few times. The chain carries TRBV11-2 and TRBJ1-6; D remains unclear. CDR1 is SGHAT, CDR2 FQNNGV, per germline. This CDR3 region has 14 residues. Trimming left V 5 bases short and J 10 bases short, with 15 bases between. Here the CDR3 DNA reads TGTGCCAGCAGCAACGTCCCATCAGGATCACCCCTCCACTTT. The encoded protein is CASSNVPSGSPLHF.

The gene calls are TRBV20-1 and TRBJ2-1, with a possible D match to TRBD2 (5 bases). Between the trimmed V and J ends, which lost 4 bases and 7 bases, there was a span of 11 bases. Germline V gene lookup returns CDR1 DFQATT and CDR2 SNEGSKA (reference sequence). The CDR3 runs to 12 residues. The CDR3 coding sequence is TGCAGTGCTATTCGTGGGAGTAATGAGCAGTTCTTC. Its protein is CSAIRGSNEQFF.